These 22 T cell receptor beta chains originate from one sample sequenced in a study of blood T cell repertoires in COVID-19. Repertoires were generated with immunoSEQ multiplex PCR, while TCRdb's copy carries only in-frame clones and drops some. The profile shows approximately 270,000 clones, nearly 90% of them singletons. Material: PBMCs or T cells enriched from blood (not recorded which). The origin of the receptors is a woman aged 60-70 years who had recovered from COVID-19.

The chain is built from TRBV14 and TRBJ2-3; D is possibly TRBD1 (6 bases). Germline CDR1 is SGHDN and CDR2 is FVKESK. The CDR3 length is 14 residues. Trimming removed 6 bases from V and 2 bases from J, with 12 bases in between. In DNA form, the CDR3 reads TGTGCCAGCAGTCGAACAGGGTTCACAGATACGCAGTATTTT. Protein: CASSRTGFTDTQYF.

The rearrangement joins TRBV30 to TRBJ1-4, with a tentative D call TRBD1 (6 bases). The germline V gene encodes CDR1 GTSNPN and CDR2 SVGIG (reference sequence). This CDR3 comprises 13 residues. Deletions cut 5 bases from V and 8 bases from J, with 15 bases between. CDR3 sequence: CAWDRRGWEKLFF. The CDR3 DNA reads TGTGCCTGGGACAGGAGGGGATGGGAAAAACTGTTTTTT.

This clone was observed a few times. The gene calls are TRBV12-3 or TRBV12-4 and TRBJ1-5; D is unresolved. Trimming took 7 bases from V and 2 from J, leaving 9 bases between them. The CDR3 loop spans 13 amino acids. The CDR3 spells CASTTRGNQPQHF. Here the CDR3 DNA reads TGTGCCAGCACCACTAGAGGCAATCAGCCCCAGCATTTT.

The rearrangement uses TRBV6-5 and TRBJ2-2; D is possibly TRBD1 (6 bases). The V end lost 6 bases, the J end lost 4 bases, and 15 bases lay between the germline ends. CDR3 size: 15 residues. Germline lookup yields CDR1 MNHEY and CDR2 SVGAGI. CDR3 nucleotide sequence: TGTGCCAGCAGCGAGGGGACAACTCGCACCGGGGAGCTGTTTTTT. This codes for CASSEGTTRTGELFF.

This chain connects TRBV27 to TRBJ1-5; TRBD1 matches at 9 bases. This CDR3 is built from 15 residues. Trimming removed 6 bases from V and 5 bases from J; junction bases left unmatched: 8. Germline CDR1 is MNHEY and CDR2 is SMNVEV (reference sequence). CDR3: CASSPGTGRHQPQHF. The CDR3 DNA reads TGTGCCAGCAGCCCTGGGACAGGGAGGCATCAGCCCCAGCATTTT.

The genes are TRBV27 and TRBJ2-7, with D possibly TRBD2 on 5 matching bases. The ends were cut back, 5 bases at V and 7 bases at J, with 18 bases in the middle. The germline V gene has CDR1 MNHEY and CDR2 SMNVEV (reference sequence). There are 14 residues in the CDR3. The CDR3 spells CASSPGLRRAEQYF. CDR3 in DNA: TGTGCCAGCAGTCCCGGACTCCGAAGAGCGGAGCAGTACTTC.

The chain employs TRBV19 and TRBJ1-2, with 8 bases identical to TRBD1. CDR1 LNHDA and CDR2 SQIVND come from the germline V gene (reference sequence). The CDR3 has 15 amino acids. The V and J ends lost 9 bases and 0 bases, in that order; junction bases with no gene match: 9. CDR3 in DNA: TGTGCCAGCCACACGGAACAGGGGGCTAACTATGGCTACACCTTC. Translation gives CASHTEQGANYGYTF.

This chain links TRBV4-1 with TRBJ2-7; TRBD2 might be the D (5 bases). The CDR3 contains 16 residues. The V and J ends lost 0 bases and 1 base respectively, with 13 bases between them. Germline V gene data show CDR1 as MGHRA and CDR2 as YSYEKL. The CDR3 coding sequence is TGCGCCAGCAGCCAAGATAGGACTGAAATTTCCTACGAGCAGTACTTC. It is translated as CASSQDRTEISYEQYF.

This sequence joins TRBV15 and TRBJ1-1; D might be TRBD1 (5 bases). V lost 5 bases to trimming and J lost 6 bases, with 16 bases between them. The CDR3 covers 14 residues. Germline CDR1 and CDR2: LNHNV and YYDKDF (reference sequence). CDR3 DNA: TGTGCCACCAGCGGATTACTGGACACTCCTGAAGCTTTCTTT. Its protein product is CATSGLLDTPEAFF.

The CDR3 reads CAWSGGRSGNQPQHF. CDR3 bases: TGTGCCTGGTCCGGCGGGCGTTCGGGCAATCAGCCCCAGCATTTT. The genes are TRBV30 and TRBJ1-5; D is uncertain. V was clipped by 5 bases and J by 2 bases, with 16 bases between them. The CDR3 runs 15 residues. Germline CDR1 GTSNPN, CDR2 SVGIG (reference sequence).

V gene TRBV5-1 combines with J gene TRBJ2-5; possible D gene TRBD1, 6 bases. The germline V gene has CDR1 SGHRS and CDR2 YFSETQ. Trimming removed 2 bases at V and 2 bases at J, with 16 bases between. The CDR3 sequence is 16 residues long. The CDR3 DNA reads TGCGCCAGCAGCTTTTCCGGAACAGGGTGGCAAGAGACCCAGTACTTC. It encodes CASSFSGTGWQETQYF.

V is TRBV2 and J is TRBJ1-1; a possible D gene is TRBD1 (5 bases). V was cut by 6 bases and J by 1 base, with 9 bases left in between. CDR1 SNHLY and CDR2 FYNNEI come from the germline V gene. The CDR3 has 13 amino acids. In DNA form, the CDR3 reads TGTGCCAGCAGATCCGGGGGGAACACTGAAGCTTTCTTT. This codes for CASRSGGNTEAFF.

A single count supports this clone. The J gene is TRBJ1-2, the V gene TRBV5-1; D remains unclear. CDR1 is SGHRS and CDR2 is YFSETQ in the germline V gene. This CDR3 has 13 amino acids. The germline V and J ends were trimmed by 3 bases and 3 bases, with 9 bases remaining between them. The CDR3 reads CASSSDGDYGYTF. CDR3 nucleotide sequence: TGCGCCAGCAGCTCGGACGGGGACTATGGCTACACCTTC. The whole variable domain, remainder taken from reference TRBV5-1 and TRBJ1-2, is KAGVTQTPRYLIKTRGQQVTLSCSPISGHRSVSWYQQTPGQGLQFLFEYFSETQRNKGNFPGRFSGRQFSNSRSEMNVSTLELGDSALYLCASSSDGDYGYTFGSGTRLTVV.

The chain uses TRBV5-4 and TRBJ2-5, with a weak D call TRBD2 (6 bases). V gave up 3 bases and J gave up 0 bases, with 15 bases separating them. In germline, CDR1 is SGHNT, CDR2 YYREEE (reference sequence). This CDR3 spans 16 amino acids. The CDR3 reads CASSSRDSLYQETQYF. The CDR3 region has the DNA TGTGCCAGCAGCTCACGGGACTCTTTGTACCAAGAGACCCAGTACTTC.

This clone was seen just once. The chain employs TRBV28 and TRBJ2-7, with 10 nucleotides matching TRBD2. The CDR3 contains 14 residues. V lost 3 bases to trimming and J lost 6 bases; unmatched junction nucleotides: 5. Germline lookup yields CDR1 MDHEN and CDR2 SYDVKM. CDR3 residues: CASSFTAGGLEQYF. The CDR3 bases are TGTGCCAGCAGTTTCACAGCGGGAGGGCTCGAGCAGTACTTC.

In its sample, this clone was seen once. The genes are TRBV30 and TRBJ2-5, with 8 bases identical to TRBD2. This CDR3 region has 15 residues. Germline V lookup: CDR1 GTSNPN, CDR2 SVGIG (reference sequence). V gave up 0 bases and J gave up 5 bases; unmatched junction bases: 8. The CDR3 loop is CAWSVVVAGRETQYF. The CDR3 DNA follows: TGTGCCTGGAGTGTAGTGGTAGCGGGAAGGGAGACCCAGTACTTC. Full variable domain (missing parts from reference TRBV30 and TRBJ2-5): SQTIHQWPATLVQPVGSPLSLECTVEGTSNPNLYWYRQAAGRGLQLLFYSVGIGQISSEVPQNLSASRPQDRQFILSSKKLLLSDSGFYLCAWSVVVAGRETQYFGPGTRLLVL.

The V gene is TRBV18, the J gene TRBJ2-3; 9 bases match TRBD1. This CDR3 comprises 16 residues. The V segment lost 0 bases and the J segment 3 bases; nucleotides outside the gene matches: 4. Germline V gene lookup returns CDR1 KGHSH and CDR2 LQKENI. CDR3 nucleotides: TGTGCCAGCTCACCACCTTGGACAGGGGAGACAGATACGCAGTATTTT. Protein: CASSPPWTGETDTQYF.

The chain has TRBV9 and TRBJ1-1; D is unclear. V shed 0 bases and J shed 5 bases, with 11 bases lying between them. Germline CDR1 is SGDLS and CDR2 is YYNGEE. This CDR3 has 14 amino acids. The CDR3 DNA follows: TGTGCCAGCAGCGTAGCCGGGGAAGGGACTGAAGCTTTCTTT. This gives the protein CASSVAGEGTEAFF.

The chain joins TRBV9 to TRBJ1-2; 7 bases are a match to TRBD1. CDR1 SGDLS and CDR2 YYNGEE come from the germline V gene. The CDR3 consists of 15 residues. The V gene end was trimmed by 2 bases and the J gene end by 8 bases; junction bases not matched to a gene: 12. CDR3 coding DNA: TGTGCCAGCAGCGTTTGGGACAGCTTTTTTCGGGGCTACACCTTC. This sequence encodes CASSVWDSFFRGYTF.

In nucleotides, the CDR3 is TGTGCCAGCAACCCGGGACAGGGTAAAGGAGAGACCCAGTACTTC. Its protein product is CASNPGQGKGETQYF. The chain carries TRBV7-9 and TRBJ2-5, with 9 bases fitting TRBD1. In germline, CDR1 is SEHNR, CDR2 FQNEAQ (reference sequence). J was trimmed by 4 bases and V by 7 bases; bases with no gene match: 10. The CDR3 has 15 residues.

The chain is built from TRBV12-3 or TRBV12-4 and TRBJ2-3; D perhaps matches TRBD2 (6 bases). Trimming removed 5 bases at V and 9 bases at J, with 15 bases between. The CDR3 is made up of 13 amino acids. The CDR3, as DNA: TGTGCCAGCAGTCCCCCGGGACTTCGAACGCAGTATTTT. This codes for CASSPPGLRTQYF.

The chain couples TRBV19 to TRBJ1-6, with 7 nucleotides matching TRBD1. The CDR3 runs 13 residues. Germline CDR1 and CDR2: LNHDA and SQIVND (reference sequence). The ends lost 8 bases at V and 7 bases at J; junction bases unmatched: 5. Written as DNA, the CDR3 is TGTGCCAGTCAAACAGGGGTCAATTCACCCCTCCACTTT. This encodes CASQTGVNSPLHF.